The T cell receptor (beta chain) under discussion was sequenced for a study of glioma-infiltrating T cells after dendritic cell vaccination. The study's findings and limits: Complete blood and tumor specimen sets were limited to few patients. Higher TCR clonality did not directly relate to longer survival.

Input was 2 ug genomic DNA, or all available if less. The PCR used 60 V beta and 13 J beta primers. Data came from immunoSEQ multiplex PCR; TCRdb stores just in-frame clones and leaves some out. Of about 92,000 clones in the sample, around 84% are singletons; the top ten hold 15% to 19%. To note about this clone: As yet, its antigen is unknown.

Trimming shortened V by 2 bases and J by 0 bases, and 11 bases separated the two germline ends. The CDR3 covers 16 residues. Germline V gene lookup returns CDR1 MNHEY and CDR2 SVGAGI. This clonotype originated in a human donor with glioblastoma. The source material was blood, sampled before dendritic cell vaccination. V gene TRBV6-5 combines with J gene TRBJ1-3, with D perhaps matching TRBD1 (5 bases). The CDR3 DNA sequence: TGTGCCAGCAGTTACGGCCAGGGTATCTCTGGAAACACCATATATTTT. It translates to CASSYGQGISGNTIYF.